These 21 T cell receptor beta chains were all obtained from the same sample, sequenced in a study of T-cell memory formation after mild COVID-19. TCRdb passed the 5' RACE reads through MiXCR, listing each CDR3 protein once. The sample includes about 160,000 distinct CDR3 sequences, roughly 31% of them seen just once. Sequencing was carried out using PBMCs or a T cell subset sorted from them (not recorded which). Receptor source: an adult woman who had mild COVID-19 (a few samples of this study predate the infection). Cell type and time point are not known.

This clonotype was counted between two and nine times. The V and J genes are TRBV7-9 and TRBJ2-5; D unclear. Germline V gives CDR1 SEHNR, CDR2 FQNEAQ (reference sequence). This CDR3 is 10 amino acids long. With 9 bases removed from V and 4 bases from J, the gap between germline ends came to 6 bases. Written as DNA, the CDR3 is TGTGCCAGTTTTGGAGAGACCCAGTACTTC. Translating it yields CASFGETQYF.

The chain uses TRBV3-1 and TRBJ1-5; 9 bases agree with TRBD1. The CDR3 runs to 16 residues. J lost 1 base, V lost 1 base, and 2 bases had no gene match. Germline V gene data show CDR1 as LGHDT and CDR2 as YNNKEL (reference sequence). CDR3 amino acids: CASSQGTGESNQPQHF. The CDR3 nucleotides read TGTGCCAGCAGCCAAGGGACAGGGGAAAGCAATCAGCCCCAGCATTTT.

This chain joins TRBV5-6 and TRBJ2-1, with 11 bases lining up with TRBD2. CDR3 length: 15 residues. Germline loops: CDR1 SGHDT, CDR2 YYEEEE. Trimming removed 0 bases from V and 8 bases from J; junction bases left unmatched: 4. CDR3 coding DNA: TGTGCCAGCAGCTTGGTCCTAGCGGGGGGATATGAGCAGTTCTTC. The encoded protein is CASSLVLAGGYEQFF.

This clonotype was recorded a few times. The junction departs from the called germline gene at one end, perhaps through a read error. V gene TRBV20-1 combines with J gene TRBJ2-5; either TRBD1 or TRBD2 may fit D (7 bases each). This CDR3 is 11 amino acids long. From germline, CDR1 is DFQATT and CDR2 SNEGSKA (reference sequence). The CDR3: CSARDRGDSRF. CDR3 in DNA: TGCAGTGCTAGAGATCGGGGGGACAGTCGATTC.

V and J are TRBV6-2 or TRBV6-3 and TRBJ2-1, with TRBD2 matching over 7 bases. The junction had 7 bases not matched to a gene; V was cut back by 8 bases and J by 0 bases. Germline V CDR1 and CDR2: MNHEY, SVGEGT. The CDR3 has 15 amino acids. The CDR3 bases are TGTGCCAGCTCTCTACGGGAGGTCTCCTACAATGAGCAGTTCTTC. Translating gives CASSLREVSYNEQFF.

This clonotype was detected only a few times. The chain recombines TRBV7-7 with TRBJ2-5; 10 nucleotides match TRBD1. The CDR3 contains 15 residues. V lost 5 bases and J lost 1; bases outside the gene matches: 4. CDR1 SSHAT and CDR2 FNYEAQ come from the germline V gene (reference sequence). The CDR3 DNA sequence: TGTGCCAGCAGCAGCCGGGACAGGGGCCAAGAGACCCAGTACTTC. Its translation is CASSSRDRGQETQYF.

This clonotype was seen ten or more times. The chain has TRBV4-1 and TRBJ2-2; TRBD2 might be the D (5 bases). V was clipped by 4 bases and J by 4 bases, with 7 bases between them. There are 13 residues in the CDR3. The V gene's germline CDR1 is MGHRA and CDR2 YSYEKL. The CDR3 DNA reads as TGCGCCAGCAGCCTCCGGGGCACCGGGGAGCTGTTTTTT. Amino acid sequence: CASSLRGTGELFF.

The genes are TRBV15 and TRBJ1-1; 9 bases match TRBD1. CDR1 is LNHNV and CDR2 is YYDKDF in the germline V gene (reference sequence). After removal of 3 bases from V and 6 bases from J, the junction contained 8 bases not matched to a gene. The CDR3 has 15 amino acids. The CDR3 DNA reads TGTGCCACCAGCAGGGACTCCGGGACAGGGTCTGAAGCTTTCTTT. Translation: CATSRDSGTGSEAFF.

This chain connects TRBV9 to TRBJ2-7; perhaps TRBD1 as D (6 bases). Trimming left V 2 bases short and J 3 bases short, with 18 bases between. Germline V gene data show CDR1 as SGDLS and CDR2 as YYNGEE. This CDR3 contains 16 residues. The CDR3 is CASSVSGQSPNYEQYF. The CDR3 nucleotides are TGTGCCAGCAGCGTCTCAGGACAGAGTCCGAACTACGAGCAGTACTTC.

In this sample, this clonotype turned up a few times. V gene TRBV12-3 or TRBV12-4 combines with J gene TRBJ2-7; D gene ambiguous. The CDR3 is 16 residues long. V was clipped by 4 bases and J by 5 bases, with 21 bases between them. The CDR3 is CASSYIFPGNSHEQYF. Here the CDR3 DNA reads TGTGCCAGCAGTTATATTTTCCCTGGGAATAGCCACGAGCAGTACTTC.

This chain links TRBV7-3 with TRBJ2-7, with D tentatively TRBD2 (5 bases). CDR3 length: 14 residues. Trimming took off 5 bases at V and 1 base at J, with 12 bases between the two ends. CDR1 SGHTA and CDR2 FQGTGA come from the germline V gene. The CDR3 loop is CASSTGLNSYEQYF. The DNA of the CDR3 is TGTGCCAGCAGCACCGGACTGAATTCCTACGAGCAGTACTTC. The full variable domain, with the rest looked up from reference TRBV7-3 and TRBJ2-7, is GAGVSQTPSNKVTEKGKYVELRCDPISGHTALYWYRQSLGQGPEFLIYFQGTGAADDSGLPNDRFFAVRPEGSVSTLKIQRTERGDSAVYLCASSTGLNSYEQYFGPGTRLTVT.

The V gene is TRBV5-6, the J gene TRBJ1-4; D is unclear. The CDR3 spans 14 residues. The V gene's germline CDR1 is SGHDT and CDR2 YYEEEE. The germline V and J ends were trimmed by 1 base and 6 bases, with 10 bases remaining between them. The DNA for the CDR3 is TGTGCCAGCAGCTTGCCACAGATAGATGAAAAACTGTTTTTT. Encoded protein: CASSLPQIDEKLFF.

V usage is TRBV25-1 and J usage is TRBJ2-3, with 8 positions matching TRBD2. CDR3 length: 16 residues. CDR1 MGHDK and CDR2 SYGVNS come from the germline V gene. The V segment lost 5 bases and the J segment 6 bases; nucleotides outside the gene matches: 13. The CDR3 sequence: CASSSLGVAGTDTQYF. CDR3 in DNA: TGTGCCAGCAGTTCTCTGGGGGTAGCGGGGACGGATACGCAGTATTTT.

V and J are TRBV4-2 and TRBJ2-2; tentatively, D is TRBD2 (6 bases). The CDR3 extends over 13 amino acids. Deletions cut 6 bases from V and 6 bases from J, with 11 bases between. Germline lookup yields CDR1 LGHNA and CDR2 YNFKEQ. In nucleotides, the CDR3 is TGTGCCAGCAGAGATGGGACTTCCGGGGAGCTGTTTTTT. Encoded protein: CASRDGTSGELFF.

This clonotype was recorded a few times. The genes are TRBV27 and TRBJ2-5; 10 nucleotides line up with TRBD1. Losses at the gene ends were 5 bases for V and 5 bases for J; bases not matched to a gene: 8. CDR3 length: 15 residues. Looked up from germline, CDR1 is MNHEY and CDR2 is SMNVEV (reference sequence). The CDR3 DNA follows: TGTGCCAGCAGTCCGGGGACAGGGGAATGGGAGACCCAGTACTTC. Amino acid sequence: CASSPGTGEWETQYF.

This chain uses TRBV20-1 with TRBJ2-1, with 9 bases lining up with TRBD2. Germline loops: CDR1 DFQATT, CDR2 SNEGSKA (reference sequence). Trimming cost V 0 bases and J 7 bases; bases outside gene matches: 7. This CDR3 comprises 15 residues. The CDR3 bases are TGCAGTGCTAGAGATATGCCTAGCGGGAAAAATGAGCAGTTCTTC. It encodes CSARDMPSGKNEQFF.

In this sample, this clonotype turned up a few times. This chain links TRBV12-3 or TRBV12-4 with TRBJ2-7; perhaps TRBD2 as D (6 bases). The V gene lost 3 bases and the J gene lost 5 bases, with 11 bases spanning the gap. This CDR3 is built from 13 residues. The chain's CDR3 is CASSFSGGDEQYF. The CDR3 DNA is TGTGCCAGCAGTTTCTCAGGAGGGGACGAGCAGTACTTC.

This rearrangement joins TRBV7-8 to TRBJ2-5, with 9 nucleotides matching TRBD2. Germline CDR1 and CDR2: SGHVS and FQNEAQ. Losses at the gene ends were 2 bases for V and 1 base for J; bases not matched to a gene: 5. This CDR3 is 16 amino acids long. In DNA, the CDR3 is TGTGCCAGCAGCTTATCTCGCGGGGGGGGCCAAGAGACCCAGTACTTC. Translating it yields CASSLSRGGGQETQYF.

This clonotype was detected a few times. V and J are TRBV29-1 and TRBJ1-1; weak D call: TRBD1 (6 bases). The germline V and J ends were trimmed by 3 bases and 7 bases, with 30 bases remaining between them. The length of the CDR3 is 18 residues. Germline V gene lookup returns CDR1 SQVTM and CDR2 ANQGSEA. CDR3 in amino acids: CSVEGASNTPGTAGEAFF. DNA for the CDR3: TGCAGCGTTGAGGGGGCCTCTAACACGCCGGGCACTGCAGGTGAAGCTTTCTTT. The full variable domain, with the rest looked up from reference TRBV29-1 and TRBJ1-1, is SAVISQKPSRDICQRGTSLTIQCQVDSQVTMMFWYRQQPGQSLTLIATANQGSEATYESGFVIDKFPISRPNLTFSTLTVSNMSPEDSSIYLCSVEGASNTPGTAGEAFFGQGTRLTVV.

The chain recombines TRBV10-3 with TRBJ1-5, with 9 positions matching TRBD1. V shed 4 bases, J shed 7 bases, and the junction held 8 bases outside the gene matches. CDR1 is ENHRY and CDR2 is SYGVKD in the germline V gene. This CDR3 region has 15 residues. The CDR3 protein is CAISGTGQGSQPQHF. DNA for the CDR3: TGTGCCATCAGTGGGACGGGACAGGGAAGCCAGCCCCAGCATTTT.

The chain couples TRBV7-6 to TRBJ2-1; D tentatively reads TRBD1 or TRBD2 (5 bases each). The germline CDR1 and CDR2 sequences are SGHVS and FNYEAQ. Trimming took off 0 bases at V and 6 bases at J, with 12 bases between the two ends. CDR3 size: 15 residues. DNA for the CDR3: TGTGCCAGCAGCTTAGCCCCGGGACGCAGCAATGAGCAGTTCTTC. Translated: CASSLAPGRSNEQFF.